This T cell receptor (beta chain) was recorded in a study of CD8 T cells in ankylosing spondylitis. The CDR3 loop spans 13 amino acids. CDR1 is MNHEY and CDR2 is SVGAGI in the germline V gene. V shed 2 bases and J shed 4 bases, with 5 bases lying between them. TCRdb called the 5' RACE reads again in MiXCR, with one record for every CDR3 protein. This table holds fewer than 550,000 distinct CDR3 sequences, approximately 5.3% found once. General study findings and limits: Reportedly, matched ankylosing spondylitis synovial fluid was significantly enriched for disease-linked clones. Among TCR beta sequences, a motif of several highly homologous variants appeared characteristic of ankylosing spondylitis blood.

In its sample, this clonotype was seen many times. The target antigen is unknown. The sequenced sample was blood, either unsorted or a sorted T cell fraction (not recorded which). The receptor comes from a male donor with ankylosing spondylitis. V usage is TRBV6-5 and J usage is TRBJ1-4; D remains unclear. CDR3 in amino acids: CASSYTDNEKLFF. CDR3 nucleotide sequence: TGTGCCAGCAGTTACACGGATAATGAAAAACTGTTTTTT.